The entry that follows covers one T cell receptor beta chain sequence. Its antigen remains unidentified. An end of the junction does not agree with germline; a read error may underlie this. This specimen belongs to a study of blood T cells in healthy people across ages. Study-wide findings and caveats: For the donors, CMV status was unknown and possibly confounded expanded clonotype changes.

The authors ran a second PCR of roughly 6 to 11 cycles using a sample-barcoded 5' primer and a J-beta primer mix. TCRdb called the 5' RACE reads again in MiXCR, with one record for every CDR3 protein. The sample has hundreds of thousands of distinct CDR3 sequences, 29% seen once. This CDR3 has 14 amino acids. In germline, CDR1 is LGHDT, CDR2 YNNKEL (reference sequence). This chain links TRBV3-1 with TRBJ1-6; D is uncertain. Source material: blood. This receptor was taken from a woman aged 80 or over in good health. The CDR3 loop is CASGQETRNSPLHF. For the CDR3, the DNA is TGTGCCAGCGGCCAAGAAACCCGCAATTCACCCCTCCACTTT.